This passage covers 10 T cell receptor beta chains from one sample sequenced in a study of blood T cell repertoires in COVID-19. TCRdb keeps only in-frame clones here, not all; method: immunoSEQ multiplex PCR. The sample has about 20,000 clones, 86% seen once. The sequencing sample was made of peripheral blood. The source of these receptors is a human donor in a cohort sampled during active COVID-19.

The V and J genes are TRBV6-5 and TRBJ1-2; D may be TRBD1 (6 bases). CDR1 is MNHEY and CDR2 is SVGAGI in the germline V gene. With 2 bases removed from V and 6 bases from J, the gap between germline ends came to 10 bases. CDR3 size: 13 residues. DNA of the CDR3: TGTGCCAGCAGTTACCTACAGGGTGATGGCTACACCTTC. Translated, it gives CASSYLQGDGYTF.

The chain uses TRBV9 and TRBJ1-1; TRBD1 matches 10 bases. Germline V CDR1 and CDR2: SGDLS, YYNGEE. This CDR3 is built from 16 residues. V lost 4 bases, J lost 1 base, and 7 bases stayed unmatched. The CDR3 DNA is TGTGCCAGCAGCAGACCCGGGACAGGGGCGAACACTGAAGCTTTCTTT. It encodes CASSRPGTGANTEAFF.

The V and J genes are TRBV27 and TRBJ2-5, with 10 nucleotides matching TRBD2. Trimming removed 9 bases from V and 5 bases from J; junction bases left unmatched: 12. CDR3 size: 15 residues. Germline-derived CDR1 and CDR2 are MNHEY and SMNVEV (reference sequence). The CDR3 coding sequence is TGTGCCAGTTCCAGGGCTAGCGGGAGAATTGAGACCCAGTACTTC. It codes for CASSRASGRIETQYF.

This chain links TRBV19 with TRBJ2-1, with TRBD2 as a possible D gene (5 bases). This CDR3 has 16 amino acids. V lost 1 base, J lost 3 bases, and 13 bases lay in between. Germline V gives CDR1 LNHDA, CDR2 SQIVND (reference sequence). CDR3 sequence: CASSIGPTRIYNEQFF. Here the CDR3 DNA reads TGTGCCAGTAGTATAGGGCCCACTAGAATCTACAATGAGCAGTTCTTC.

This sequence joins TRBV6-2 or TRBV6-3 and TRBJ2-7; 9 bases agree with TRBD1. CDR1 is MNHEY and CDR2 is SVGEGT in the germline V gene. The V gene end was trimmed by 6 bases and the J gene end by 3 bases; junction bases not matched to a gene: 6. The CDR3 loop spans 14 amino acids. Here the CDR3 reads CASSPGTGSYEQYF. CDR3 bases: TGTGCCAGCAGCCCCGGGACAGGGAGCTACGAGCAGTACTTC.

V usage is TRBV6-5 and J usage is TRBJ1-4; D is unclear. Germline V gives CDR1 MNHEY, CDR2 SVGAGI. Trimming removed 11 bases at V and 1 base at J, with 8 bases between. The CDR3 runs to 12 residues. The CDR3 loop reads CAGGLTNEKLFF. The CDR3 DNA reads as TGTGCCGGTGGGCTAACTAATGAAAAACTGTTTTTT.

The rearrangement links TRBV2 to TRBJ2-3; 8 bases are shared with TRBD2. Germline V gene lookup returns CDR1 SNHLY and CDR2 FYNNEI. Trimming cost V 6 bases and J 1 base; bases outside gene matches: 6. The CDR3 runs 15 residues. This CDR3 reads CASSPGGQGTDTQYF. In nucleotides, the CDR3 is TGTGCCAGCAGCCCGGGAGGGCAAGGCACAGATACGCAGTATTTT.

J is TRBJ2-7 and V is TRBV6-5; 9 nucleotides line up with TRBD1. Germline loops: CDR1 MNHEY, CDR2 SVGAGI. The CDR3 length is 15 residues. V gave up 4 bases and J gave up 2 bases; unmatched junction bases: 6. CDR3 loop: CASSFRTGATYEQYF. CDR3 nucleotides: TGTGCCAGCAGTTTCAGGACAGGGGCAACCTACGAGCAGTACTTC.

The rearrangement links TRBV19 to TRBJ1-2; 10 bases line up with TRBD1. This CDR3 comprises 14 residues. The junction had 1 base not matched to a gene; V was cut back by 3 bases and J by 3 bases. The germline gives CDR1 LNHDA, CDR2 SQIVND (reference sequence). The CDR3 here is CASSIGTGDYGYTF. CDR3 coding DNA: TGTGCCAGTAGTATTGGGACAGGGGACTATGGCTACACCTTC.

V is TRBV5-1 and J is TRBJ2-2; a possible D gene is TRBD2 (6 bases). Per germline, CDR1 SGHRS and CDR2 YFSETQ. V lost 2 bases and J 6 bases, leaving 14 bases between the germline ends. This CDR3 comprises 15 residues. In DNA, the CDR3 is TGCGCCAGCAGCTTAGATTATAGGGAGGCCGGGGAGCTGTTTTTT. Its translation: CASSLDYREAGELFF.